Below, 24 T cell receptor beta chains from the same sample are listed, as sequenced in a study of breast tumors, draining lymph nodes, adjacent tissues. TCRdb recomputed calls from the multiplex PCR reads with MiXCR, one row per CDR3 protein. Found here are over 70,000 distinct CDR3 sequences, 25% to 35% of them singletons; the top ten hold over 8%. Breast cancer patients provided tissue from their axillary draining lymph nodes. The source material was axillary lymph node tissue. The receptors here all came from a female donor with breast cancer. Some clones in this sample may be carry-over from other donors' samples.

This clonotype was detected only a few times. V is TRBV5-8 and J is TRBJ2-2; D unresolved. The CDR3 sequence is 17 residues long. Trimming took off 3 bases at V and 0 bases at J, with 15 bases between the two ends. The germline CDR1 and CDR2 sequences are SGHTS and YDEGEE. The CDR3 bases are TGTGCCAGCAGCTCGTCGTATGCCCCCGCGAACACCGGGGAGCTGTTTTTT. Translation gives CASSSSYAPANTGELFF.

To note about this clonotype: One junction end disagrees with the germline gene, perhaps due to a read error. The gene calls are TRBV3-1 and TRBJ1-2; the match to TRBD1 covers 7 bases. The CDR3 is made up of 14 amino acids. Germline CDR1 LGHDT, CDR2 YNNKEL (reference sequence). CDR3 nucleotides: TGTGCCAGCAGCCAACCGGGGGACAGCTATGGATACACCTTC. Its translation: CASSQPGDSYGYTF.

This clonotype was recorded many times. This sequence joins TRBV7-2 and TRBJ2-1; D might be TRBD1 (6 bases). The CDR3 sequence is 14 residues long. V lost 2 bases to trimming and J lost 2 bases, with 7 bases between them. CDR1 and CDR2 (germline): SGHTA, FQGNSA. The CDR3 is CASSLQGPYNEQFF. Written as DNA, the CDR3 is TGTGCCAGCAGCTTACAGGGGCCCTACAATGAGCAGTTCTTC.

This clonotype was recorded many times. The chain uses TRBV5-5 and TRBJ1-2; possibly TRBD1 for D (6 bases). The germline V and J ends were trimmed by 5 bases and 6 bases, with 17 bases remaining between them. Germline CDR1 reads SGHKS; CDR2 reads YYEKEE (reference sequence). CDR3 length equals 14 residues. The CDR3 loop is CASSSGGQGDGYTF. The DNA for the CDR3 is TGTGCCAGCAGTTCGGGGGGCCAGGGAGATGGCTACACCTTC. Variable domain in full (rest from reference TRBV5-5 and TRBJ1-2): DAGVTQSPTHLIKTRGQQVTLRCSPISGHKSVSWYQQVLGQGPQFIFQYYEKEERGRGNFPDRFSARQFPNYSSELNVNALLLGDSALYLCASSSGGQGDGYTFGSGTRLTVV.

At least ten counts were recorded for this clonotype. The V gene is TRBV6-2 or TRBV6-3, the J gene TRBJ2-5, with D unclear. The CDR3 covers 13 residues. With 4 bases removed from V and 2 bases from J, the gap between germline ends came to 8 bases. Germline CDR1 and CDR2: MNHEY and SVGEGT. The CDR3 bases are TGTGCCAGCAGTTGGTCAAAACAAGAGACCCAGTACTTC. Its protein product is CASSWSKQETQYF.

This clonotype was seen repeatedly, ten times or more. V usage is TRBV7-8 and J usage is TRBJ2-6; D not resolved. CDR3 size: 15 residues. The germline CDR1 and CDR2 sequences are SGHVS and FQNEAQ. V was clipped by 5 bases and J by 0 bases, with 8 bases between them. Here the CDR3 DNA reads TGTGCCAGCAGCCGACACTCCTCTGGGGCCAACGTCCTGACTTTC. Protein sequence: CASSRHSSGANVLTF.

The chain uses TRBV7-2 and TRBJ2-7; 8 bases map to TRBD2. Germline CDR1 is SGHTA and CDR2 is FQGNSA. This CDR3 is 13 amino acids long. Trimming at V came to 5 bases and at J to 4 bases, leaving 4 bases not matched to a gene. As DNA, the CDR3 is TGTGCCAGCAGCCAAATAGCGGGATACGAGCAGTACTTC. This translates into CASSQIAGYEQYF. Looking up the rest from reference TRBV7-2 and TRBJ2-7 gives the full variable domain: GAGVSQSPSNKVTEKGKDVELRCDPISGHTALYWYRQSLGQGLEFLIYFQGNSAPDKSGLPSDRFSAERTGGSVSTLTIQRTQQEDSAVYLCASSQIAGYEQYFGPGTRLTVT.

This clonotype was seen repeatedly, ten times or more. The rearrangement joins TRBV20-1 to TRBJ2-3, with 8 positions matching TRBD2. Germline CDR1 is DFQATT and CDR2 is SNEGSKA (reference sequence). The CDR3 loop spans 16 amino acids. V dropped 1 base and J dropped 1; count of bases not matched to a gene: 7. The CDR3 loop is CSARAPGGPGTDTQYF. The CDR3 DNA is TGCAGTGCTAGAGCCCCGGGAGGGCCGGGCACAGATACGCAGTATTTT.

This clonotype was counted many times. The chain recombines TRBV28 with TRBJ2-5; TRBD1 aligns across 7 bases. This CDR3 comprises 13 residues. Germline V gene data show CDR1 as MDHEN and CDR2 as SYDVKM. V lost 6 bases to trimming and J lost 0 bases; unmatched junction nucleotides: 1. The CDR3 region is CASRTGYQETQYF. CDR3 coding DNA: TGTGCCAGCAGGACAGGGTACCAAGAGACCCAGTACTTC.

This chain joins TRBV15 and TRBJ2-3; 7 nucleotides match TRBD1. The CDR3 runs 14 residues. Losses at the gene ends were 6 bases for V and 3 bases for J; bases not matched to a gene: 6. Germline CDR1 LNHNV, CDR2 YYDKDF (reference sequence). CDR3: CATREDRETDTQYF. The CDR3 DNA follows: TGTGCCACCAGGGAAGACAGGGAAACAGATACGCAGTATTTT. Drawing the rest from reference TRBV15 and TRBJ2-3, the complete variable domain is DAMVIQNPRYQVTQFGKPVTLSCSQTLNHNVMYWYQQKSSQAPKLLFHYYDKDFNNEADTPDNFQSRRPNTSFCFLDIRSPGLGDTAMYLCATREDRETDTQYFGPGTRLTVL.

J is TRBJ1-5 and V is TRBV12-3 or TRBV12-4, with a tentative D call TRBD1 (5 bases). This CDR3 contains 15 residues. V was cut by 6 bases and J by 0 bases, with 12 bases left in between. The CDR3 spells CASSTGTSSNQPQHF. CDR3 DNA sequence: TGTGCCAGCAGCACGGGGACGTCTAGCAATCAGCCCCAGCATTTT.

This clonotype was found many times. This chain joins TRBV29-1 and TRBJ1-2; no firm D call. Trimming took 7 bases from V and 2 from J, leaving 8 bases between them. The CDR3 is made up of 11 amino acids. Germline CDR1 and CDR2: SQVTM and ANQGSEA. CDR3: CSDYKNYGYTF. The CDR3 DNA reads TGCAGCGACTATAAAAACTATGGCTACACCTTC.

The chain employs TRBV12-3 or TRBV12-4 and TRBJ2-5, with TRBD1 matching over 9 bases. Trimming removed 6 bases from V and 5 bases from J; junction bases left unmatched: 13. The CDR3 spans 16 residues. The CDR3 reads CASSPDRGGRWETQYF. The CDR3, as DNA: TGTGCCAGCAGCCCGGACAGGGGAGGGCGATGGGAGACCCAGTACTTC.

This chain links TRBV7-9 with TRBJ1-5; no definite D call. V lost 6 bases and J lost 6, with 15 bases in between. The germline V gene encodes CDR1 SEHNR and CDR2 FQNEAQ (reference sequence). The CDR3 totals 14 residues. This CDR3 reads CASRPPEGVQPQHF. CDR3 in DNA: TGTGCCAGCAGACCTCCGGAGGGAGTTCAGCCCCAGCATTTT.

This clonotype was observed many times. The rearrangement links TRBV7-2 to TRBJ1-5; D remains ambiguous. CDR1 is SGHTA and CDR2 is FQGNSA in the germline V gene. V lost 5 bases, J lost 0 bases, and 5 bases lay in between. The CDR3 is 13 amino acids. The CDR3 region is CASSPNSNQPQHF. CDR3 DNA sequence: TGTGCCAGCAGCCCAAATAGCAATCAGCCCCAGCATTTT.

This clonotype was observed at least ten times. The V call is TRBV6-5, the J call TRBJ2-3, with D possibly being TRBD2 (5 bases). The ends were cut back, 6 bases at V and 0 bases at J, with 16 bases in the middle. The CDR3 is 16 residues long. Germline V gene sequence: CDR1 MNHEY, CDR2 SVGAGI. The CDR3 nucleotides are TGTGCCAGCAGCGAGTATAGCGACCAAAGCACAGATACGCAGTATTTT. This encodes CASSEYSDQSTDTQYF.

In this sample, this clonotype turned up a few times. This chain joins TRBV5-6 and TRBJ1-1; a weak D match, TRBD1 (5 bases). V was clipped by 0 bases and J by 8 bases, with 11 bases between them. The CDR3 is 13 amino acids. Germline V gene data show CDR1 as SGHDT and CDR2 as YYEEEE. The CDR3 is CASSLVGTMEAFF. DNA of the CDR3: TGTGCCAGCAGCTTGGTGGGGACTATGGAAGCTTTCTTT. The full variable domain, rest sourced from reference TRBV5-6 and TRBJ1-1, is DAGVTQSPTHLIKTRGQQVTLRCSPKSGHDTVSWYQQALGQGPQFIFQYYEEEERQRGNFPDRFSGHQFPNYSSELNVNALLLGDSALYLCASSLVGTMEAFFGQGTRLTVV.

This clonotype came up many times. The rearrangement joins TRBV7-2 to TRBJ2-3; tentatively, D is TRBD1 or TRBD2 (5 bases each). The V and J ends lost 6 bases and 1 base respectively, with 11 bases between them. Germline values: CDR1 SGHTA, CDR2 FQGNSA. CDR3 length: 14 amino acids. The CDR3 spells CASRSGRGTDTQYF. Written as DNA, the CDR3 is TGTGCCAGCAGATCGGGACGGGGCACAGATACGCAGTATTTT. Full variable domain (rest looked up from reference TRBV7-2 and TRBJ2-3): GAGVSQSPSNKVTEKGKDVELRCDPISGHTALYWYRQSLGQGLEFLIYFQGNSAPDKSGLPSDRFSAERTGGSVSTLTIQRTQQEDSAVYLCASRSGRGTDTQYFGPGTRLTVL.

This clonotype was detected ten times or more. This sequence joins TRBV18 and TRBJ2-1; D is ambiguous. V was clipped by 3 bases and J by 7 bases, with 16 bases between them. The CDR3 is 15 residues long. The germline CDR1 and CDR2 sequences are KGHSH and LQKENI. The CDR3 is CASSPSWEFTNEQFF. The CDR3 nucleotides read TGTGCCAGCTCACCGTCCTGGGAATTCACAAATGAGCAGTTCTTC.

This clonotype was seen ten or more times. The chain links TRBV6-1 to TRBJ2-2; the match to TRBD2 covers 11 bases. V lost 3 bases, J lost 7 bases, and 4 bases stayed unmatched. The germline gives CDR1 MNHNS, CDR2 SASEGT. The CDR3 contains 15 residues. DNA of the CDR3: TGTGCCAGCAGTGAGACTAGCGGGACAATCGGGGAGCTGTTTTTT. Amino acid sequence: CASSETSGTIGELFF.

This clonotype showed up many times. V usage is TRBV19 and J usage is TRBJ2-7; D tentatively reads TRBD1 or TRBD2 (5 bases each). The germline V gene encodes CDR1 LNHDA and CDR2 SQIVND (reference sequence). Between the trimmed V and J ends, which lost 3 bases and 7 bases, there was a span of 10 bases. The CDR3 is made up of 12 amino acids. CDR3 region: CASSIDRGEQYF. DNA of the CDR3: TGTGCCAGTAGTATCGACAGAGGGGAGCAGTACTTC.

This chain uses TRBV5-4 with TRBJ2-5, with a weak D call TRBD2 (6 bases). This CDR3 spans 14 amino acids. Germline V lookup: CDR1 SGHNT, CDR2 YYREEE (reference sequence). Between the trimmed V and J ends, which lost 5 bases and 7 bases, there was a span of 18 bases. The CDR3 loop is CASSPGLRWGTQYF. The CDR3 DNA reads TGTGCCAGCAGTCCAGGACTACGTTGGGGGACCCAGTACTTC.

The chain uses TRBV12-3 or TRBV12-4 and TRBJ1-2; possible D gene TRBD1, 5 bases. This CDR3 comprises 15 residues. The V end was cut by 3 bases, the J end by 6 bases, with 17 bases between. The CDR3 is CASSFGGTPGDGYTF. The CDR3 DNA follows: TGTGCCAGCAGTTTCGGGGGGACTCCGGGAGATGGCTACACCTTC.

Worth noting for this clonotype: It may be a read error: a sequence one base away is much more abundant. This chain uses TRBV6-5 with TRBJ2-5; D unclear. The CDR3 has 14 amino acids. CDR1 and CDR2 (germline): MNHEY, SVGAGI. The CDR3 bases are TGTGCCAGCAGTCACTCTGGTGGATCCCCAGTCCAGTACTTC. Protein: CASSHSGGSPVQYF.